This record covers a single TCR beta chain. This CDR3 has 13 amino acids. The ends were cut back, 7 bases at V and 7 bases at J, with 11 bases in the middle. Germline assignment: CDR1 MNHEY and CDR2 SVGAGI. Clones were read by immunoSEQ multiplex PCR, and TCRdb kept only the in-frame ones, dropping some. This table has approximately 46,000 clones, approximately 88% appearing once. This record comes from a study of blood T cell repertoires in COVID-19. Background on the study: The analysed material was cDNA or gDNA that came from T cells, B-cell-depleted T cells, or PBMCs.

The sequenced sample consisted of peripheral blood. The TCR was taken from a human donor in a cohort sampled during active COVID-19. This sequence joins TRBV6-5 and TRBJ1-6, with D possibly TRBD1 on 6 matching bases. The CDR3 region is CASIGTTNSPLHF. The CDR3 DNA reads TGTGCCAGCATCGGGACAACGAATTCACCCCTCCACTTT.